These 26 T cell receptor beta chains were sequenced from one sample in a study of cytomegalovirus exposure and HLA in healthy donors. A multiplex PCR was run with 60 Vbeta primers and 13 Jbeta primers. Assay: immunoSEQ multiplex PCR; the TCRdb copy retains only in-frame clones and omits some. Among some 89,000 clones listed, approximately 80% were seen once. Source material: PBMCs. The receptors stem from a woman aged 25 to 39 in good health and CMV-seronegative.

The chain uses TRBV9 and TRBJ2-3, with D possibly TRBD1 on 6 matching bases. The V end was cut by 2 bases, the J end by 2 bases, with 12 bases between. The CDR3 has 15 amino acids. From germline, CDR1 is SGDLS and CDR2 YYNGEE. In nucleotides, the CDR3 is TGTGCCAGCAGCGTTTCAGGGGACGCCACAGATACGCAGTATTTT. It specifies CASSVSGDATDTQYF.

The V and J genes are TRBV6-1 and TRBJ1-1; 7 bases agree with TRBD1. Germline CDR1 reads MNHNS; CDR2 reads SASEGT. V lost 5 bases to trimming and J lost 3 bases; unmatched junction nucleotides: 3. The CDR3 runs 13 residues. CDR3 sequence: CASSRRGHTEAFF. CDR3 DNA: TGTGCCAGCAGTCGTAGGGGGCACACTGAAGCTTTCTTT.

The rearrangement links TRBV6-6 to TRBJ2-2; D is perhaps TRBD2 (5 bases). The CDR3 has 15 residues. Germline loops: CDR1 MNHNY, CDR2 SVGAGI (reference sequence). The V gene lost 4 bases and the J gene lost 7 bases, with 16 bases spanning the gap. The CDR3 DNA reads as TGTGCCAGCAGTTCTACGGGAAGGGATGGCGGGGAGCTGTTTTTT. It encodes CASSSTGRDGGELFF.

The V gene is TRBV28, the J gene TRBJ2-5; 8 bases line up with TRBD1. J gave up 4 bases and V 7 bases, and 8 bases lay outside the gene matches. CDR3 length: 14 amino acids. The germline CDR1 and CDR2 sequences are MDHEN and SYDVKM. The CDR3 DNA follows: TGTGCCAGCACCCAACAGGGGGTAGGAGAGACCCAGTACTTC. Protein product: CASTQQGVGETQYF.

The CDR3 DNA reads TGTGCCAGCAGCGCCCTAGCGGGAGGAAGTACCGGGGAGCTGTTTTTT. Protein product: CASSALAGGSTGELFF. This chain connects TRBV6-4 to TRBJ2-2; TRBD2 agrees at 11 bases. The length of the CDR3 is 16 residues. The germline gives CDR1 MRHNA, CDR2 SNTAGT. The junction had 8 bases not matched to a gene; V was cut back by 6 bases and J by 5 bases.

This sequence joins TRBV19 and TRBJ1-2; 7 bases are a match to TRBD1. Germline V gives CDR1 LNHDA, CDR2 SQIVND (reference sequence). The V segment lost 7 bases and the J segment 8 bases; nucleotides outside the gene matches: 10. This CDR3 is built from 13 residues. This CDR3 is CASTLERGRGYTF. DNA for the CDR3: TGTGCCAGTACCCTAGAGAGGGGGCGCGGCTACACCTTC.

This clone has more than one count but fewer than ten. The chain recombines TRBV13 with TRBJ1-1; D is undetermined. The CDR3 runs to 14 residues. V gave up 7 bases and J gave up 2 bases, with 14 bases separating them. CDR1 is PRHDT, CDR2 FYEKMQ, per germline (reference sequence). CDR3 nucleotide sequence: TGTGCCAGCACCCGATTGATGGCCAACACTGAAGCTTTCTTT. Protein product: CASTRLMANTEAFF.

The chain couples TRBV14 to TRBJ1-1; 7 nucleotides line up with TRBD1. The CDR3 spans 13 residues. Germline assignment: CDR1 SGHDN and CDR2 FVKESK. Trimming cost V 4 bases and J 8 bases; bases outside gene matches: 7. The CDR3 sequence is CASSRARDREAFF. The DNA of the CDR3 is TGTGCCAGCAGCCGGGCCCGGGACAGAGAAGCTTTCTTT.

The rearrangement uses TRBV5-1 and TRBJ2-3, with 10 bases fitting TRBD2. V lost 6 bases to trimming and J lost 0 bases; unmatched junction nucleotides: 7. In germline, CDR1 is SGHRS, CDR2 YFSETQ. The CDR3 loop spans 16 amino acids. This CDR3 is CASTVPLAGSTDTQYF. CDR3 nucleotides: TGCGCCAGCACTGTCCCACTAGCGGGAAGCACAGATACGCAGTATTTT. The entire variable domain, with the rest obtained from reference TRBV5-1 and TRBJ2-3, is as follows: KAGVTQTPRYLIKTRGQQVTLSCSPISGHRSVSWYQQTPGQGLQFLFEYFSETQRNKGNFPGRFSGRQFSNSRSEMNVSTLELGDSALYLCASTVPLAGSTDTQYFGPGTRLTVL.

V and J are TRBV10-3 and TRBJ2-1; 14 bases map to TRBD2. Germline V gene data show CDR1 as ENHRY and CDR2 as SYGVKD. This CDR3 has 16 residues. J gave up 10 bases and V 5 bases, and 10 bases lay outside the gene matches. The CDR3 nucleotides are TGTGCCATCAGTCCACCAGATCGACTAGCGGGAGGGGAGCAGTTCTTC. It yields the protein CAISPPDRLAGGEQFF.

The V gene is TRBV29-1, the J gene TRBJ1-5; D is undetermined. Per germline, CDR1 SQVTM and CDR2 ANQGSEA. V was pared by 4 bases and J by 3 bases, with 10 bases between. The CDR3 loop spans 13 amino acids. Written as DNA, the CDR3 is TGCAGCGTTGCCACAGCCACCAATCAGCCCCAGCATTTT. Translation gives CSVATATNQPQHF.

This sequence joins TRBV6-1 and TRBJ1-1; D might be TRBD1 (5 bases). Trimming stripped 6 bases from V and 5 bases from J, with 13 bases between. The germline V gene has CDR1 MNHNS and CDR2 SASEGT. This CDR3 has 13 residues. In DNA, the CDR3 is TGTGCCAGCAGGCCTACAGGTTCTACTGAAGCTTTCTTT. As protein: CASRPTGSTEAFF.

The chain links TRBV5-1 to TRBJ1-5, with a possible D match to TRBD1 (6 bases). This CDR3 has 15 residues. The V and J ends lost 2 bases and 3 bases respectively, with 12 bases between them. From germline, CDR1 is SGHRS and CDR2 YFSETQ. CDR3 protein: CASSFMGGPNQPQHF. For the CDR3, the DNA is TGCGCCAGCAGCTTTATGGGGGGGCCCAATCAGCCCCAGCATTTT.

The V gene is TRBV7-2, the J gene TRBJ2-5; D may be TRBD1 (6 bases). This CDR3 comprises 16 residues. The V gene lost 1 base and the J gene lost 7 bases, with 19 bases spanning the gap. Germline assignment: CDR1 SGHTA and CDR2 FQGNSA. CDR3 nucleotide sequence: TGTGCCAGCAGCTTAGTGATTTCGGGGACAAAGCGGACCCAGTACTTC. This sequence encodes CASSLVISGTKRTQYF.

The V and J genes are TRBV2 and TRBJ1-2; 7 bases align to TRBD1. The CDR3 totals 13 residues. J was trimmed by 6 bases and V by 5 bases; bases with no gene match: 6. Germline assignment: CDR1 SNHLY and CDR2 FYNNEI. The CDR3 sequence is CASSPQGYDGYTF. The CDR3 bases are TGTGCCAGCAGTCCACAGGGGTACGATGGCTACACCTTC.

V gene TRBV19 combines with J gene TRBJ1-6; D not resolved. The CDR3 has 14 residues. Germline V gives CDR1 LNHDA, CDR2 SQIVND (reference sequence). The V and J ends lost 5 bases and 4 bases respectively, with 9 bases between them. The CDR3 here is CASSATPYNSPLHF. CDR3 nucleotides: TGTGCCAGTAGTGCCACTCCTTATAATTCACCCCTCCACTTT.

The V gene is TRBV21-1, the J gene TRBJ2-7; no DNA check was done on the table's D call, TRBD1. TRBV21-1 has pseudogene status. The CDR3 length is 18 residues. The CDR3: CASSKGPGQETRTYEQYF. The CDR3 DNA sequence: TGTGCCAGCAGCAAAGGTCCGGGACAGGAGACCCGAACCTACGAGCAGTACTTC.

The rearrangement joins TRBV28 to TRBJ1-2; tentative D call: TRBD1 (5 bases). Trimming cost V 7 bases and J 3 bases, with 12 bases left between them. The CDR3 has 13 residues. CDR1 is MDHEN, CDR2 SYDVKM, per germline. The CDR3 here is CASIGDSHYGYTF. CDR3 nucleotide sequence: TGTGCCAGCATTGGAGACAGCCACTATGGCTACACCTTC.

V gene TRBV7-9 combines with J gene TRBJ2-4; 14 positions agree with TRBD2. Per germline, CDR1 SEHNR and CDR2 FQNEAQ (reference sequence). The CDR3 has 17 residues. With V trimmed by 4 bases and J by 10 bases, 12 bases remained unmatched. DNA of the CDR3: TGTGCCAGCAGCTCCTGGGGAGCGGGACTAGCGGGAGATATTCAGTACTTC. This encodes CASSSWGAGLAGDIQYF. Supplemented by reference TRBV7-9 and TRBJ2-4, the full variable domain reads DTGVSQNPRHKITKRGQNVTFRCDPISEHNRLYWYRQTLGQGPEFLTYFQNEAQLEKSRLLSDRFSAERPKGSFSTLEIQRTEQGDSAMYLCASSSWGAGLAGDIQYFGAGTRLSVL.

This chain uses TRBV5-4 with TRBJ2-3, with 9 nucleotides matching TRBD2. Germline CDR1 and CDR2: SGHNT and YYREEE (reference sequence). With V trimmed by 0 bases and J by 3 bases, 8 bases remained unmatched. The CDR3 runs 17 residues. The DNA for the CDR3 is TGTGCCAGCAGCTTGGGGGGGGGAGCGGGAGGAACAGATACGCAGTATTTT. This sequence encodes CASSLGGGAGGTDTQYF.

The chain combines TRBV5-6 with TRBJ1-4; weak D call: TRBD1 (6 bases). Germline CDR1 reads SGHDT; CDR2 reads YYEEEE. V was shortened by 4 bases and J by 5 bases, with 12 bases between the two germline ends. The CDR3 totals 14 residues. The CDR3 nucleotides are TGTGCCAGCAGCCTCAGGACAGTGAATGAAAAACTGTTTTTT. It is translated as CASSLRTVNEKLFF.

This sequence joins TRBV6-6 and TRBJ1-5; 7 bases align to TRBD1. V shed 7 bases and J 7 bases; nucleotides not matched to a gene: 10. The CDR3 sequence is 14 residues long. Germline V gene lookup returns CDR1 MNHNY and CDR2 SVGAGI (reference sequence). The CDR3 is CASNLGGLDQPQHF. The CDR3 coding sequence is TGTGCCAGCAACTTAGGGGGCCTGGACCAGCCCCAGCATTTT.

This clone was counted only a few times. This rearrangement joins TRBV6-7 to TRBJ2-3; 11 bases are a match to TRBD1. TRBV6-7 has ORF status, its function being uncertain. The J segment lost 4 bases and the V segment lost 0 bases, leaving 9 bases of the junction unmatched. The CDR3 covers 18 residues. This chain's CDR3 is CASSYSKYGQGAADTQYF. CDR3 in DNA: TGTGCCAGCAGTTACTCAAAATACGGACAGGGGGCTGCAGATACGCAGTATTTT.

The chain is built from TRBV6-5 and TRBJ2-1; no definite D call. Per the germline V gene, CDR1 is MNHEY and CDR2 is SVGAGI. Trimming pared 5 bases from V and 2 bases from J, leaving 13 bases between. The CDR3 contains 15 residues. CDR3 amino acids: CASSPQWATYNEQFF. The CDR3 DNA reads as TGTGCCAGCAGTCCGCAATGGGCTACCTACAATGAGCAGTTCTTC.

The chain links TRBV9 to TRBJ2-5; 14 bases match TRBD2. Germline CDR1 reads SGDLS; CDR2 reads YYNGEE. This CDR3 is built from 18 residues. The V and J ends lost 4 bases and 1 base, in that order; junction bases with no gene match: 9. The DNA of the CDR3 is TGTGCCAGCAGCATCGGGACTAGCGGGAGTAGTATCCAAGAGACCCAGTACTTC. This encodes CASSIGTSGSSIQETQYF.

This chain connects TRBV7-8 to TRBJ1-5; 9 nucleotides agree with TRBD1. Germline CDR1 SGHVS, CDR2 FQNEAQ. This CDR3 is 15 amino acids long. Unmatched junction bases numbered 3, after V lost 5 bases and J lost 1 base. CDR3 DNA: TGTGCCAGCAGCCCGGGACAGGGAAGCAATCAGCCCCAGCATTTT. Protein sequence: CASSPGQGSNQPQHF. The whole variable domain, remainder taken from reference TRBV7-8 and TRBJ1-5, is GAGVSQSPRYKVAKRGQDVALRCDPISGHVSLFWYQQALGQGPEFLTYFQNEAQLDKSGLPSDRFFAERPEGSVSTLKIQRTQQEDSAVYLCASSPGQGSNQPQHFGDGTRLSIL.